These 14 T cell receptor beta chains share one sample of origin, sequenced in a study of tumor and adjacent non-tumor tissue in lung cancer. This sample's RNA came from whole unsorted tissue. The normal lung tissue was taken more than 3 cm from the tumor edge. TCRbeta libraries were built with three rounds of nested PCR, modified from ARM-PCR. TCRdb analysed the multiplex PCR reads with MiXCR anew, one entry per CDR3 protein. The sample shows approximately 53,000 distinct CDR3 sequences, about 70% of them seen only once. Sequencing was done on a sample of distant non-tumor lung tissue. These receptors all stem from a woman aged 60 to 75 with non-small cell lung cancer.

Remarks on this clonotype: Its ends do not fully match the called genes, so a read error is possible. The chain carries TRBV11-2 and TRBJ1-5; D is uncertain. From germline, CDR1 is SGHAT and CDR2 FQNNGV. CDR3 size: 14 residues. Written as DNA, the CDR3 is TGTGCCAGTAGCTTCGGCGGAAGCAATCAGCCCCAGCATTTT. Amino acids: CASSFGGSNQPQHF.

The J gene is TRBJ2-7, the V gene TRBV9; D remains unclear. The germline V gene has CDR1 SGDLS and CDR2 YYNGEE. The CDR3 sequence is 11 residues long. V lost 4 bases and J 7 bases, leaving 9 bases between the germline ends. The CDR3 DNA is TGTGCCAGCAGCCCCGGAGCAGAGCAGTACTTC. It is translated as CASSPGAEQYF.

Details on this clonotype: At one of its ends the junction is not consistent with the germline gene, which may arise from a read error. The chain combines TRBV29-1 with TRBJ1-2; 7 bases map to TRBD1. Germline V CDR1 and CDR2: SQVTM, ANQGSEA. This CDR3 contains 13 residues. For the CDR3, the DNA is TGCAGCTTTCCGGGACAGTGGGGTTATGACTACACCTTC. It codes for CSFPGQWGYDYTF.

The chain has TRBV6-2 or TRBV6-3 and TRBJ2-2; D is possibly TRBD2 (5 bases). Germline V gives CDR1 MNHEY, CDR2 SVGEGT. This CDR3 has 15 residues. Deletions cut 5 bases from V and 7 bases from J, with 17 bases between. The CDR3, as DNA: TGTGCCAGCAGTCCGGGGAAGGCTGAAGACGGGGAGCTGTTTTTT. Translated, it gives CASSPGKAEDGELFF.

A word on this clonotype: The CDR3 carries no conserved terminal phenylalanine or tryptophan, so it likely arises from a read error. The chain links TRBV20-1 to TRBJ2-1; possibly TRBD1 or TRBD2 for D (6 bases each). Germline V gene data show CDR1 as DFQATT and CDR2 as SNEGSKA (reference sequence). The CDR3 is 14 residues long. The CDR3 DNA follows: TGCAATGCTAGTGGGGGGCGCGGGTACAATGAGCAGTTCTTA. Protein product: CNASGGRGYNEQFL.

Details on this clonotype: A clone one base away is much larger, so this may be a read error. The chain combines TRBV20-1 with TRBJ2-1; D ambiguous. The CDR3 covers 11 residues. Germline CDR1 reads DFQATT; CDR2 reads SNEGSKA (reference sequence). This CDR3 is CNAQVVNEQFF. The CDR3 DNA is TGCAATGCTCAGGTAGTCAATGAGCAGTTCTTC.

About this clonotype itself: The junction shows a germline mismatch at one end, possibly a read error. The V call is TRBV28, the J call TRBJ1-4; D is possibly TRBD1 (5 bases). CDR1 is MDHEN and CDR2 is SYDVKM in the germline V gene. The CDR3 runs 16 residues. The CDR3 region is CATSDLDSFFNEKLFF. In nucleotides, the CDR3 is TGTGCCACCAGTGATTTAGACAGCTTCTTTAATGAAAAACTGTTTTTT.

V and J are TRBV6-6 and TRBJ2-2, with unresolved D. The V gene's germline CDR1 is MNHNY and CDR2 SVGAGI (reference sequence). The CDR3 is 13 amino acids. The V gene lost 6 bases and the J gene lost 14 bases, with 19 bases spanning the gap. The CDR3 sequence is CASRFANTVELFF. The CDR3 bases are TGTGCCAGCAGATTCGCGAACACCGTGGAACTGTTTTTT.

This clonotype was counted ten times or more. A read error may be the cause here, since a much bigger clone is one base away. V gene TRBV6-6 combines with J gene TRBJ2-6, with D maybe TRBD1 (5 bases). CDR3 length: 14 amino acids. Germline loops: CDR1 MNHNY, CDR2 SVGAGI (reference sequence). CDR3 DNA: TGTGCCAGCAGTTATGGTTCTGGGGCCAACGTCCCGACTTTC. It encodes CASSYGSGANVPTF.

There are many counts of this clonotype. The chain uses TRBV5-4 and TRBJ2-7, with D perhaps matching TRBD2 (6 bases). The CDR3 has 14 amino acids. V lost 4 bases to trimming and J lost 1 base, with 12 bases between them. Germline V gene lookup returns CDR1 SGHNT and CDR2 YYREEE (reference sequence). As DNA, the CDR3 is TGTGCCAGCAGCCGGGACTCCTTTTCCTACGAGCAGTACTTC. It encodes CASSRDSFSYEQYF. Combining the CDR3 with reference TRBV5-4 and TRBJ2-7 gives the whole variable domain ETGVTQSPTHLIKTRGQQVTLRCSSQSGHNTVSWYQQALGQGPQFIFQYYREEENGRGNFPPRFSGLQFPNYSSELNVNALELDDSALYLCASSRDSFSYEQYFGPGTRLTVT.

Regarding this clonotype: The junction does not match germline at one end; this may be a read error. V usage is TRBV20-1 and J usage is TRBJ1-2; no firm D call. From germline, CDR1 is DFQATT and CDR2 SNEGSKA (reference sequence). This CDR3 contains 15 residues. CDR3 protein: CSARVPMEGNYGCAF. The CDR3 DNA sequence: TGCAGTGCTAGAGTTCCGATGGAGGGCAATTATGGTTGCGCCTTC.

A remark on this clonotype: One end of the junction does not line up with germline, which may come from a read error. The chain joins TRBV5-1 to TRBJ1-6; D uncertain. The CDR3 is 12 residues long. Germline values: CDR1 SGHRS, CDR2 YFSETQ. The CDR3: CACSLENSPLQF. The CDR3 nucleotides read TGCGCCTGCAGCTTGGAGAATTCACCCCTCCAATTT.

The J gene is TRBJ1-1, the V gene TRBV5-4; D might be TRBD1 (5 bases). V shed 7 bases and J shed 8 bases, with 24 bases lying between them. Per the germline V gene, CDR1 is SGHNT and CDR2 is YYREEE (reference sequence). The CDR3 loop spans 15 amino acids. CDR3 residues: CASGSLGGVIAEAFF. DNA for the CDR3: TGTGCCAGCGGCTCTTTAGGAGGGGTAATCGCCGAAGCTTTCTTT.

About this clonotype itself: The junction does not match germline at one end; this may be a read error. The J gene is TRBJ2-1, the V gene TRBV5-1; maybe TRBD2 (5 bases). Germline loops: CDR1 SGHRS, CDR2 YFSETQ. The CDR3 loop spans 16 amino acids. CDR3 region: CTSSPEVRAQYNEQFF. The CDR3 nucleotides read TGCACCAGCAGCCCGGAGGTGCGGGCGCAATACAATGAGCAGTTCTTC. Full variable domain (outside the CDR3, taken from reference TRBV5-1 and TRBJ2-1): KAGVTQTPRYLIKTRGQQVTLSCSPISGHRSVSWYQQTPGQGLQFLFEYFSETQRNKGNFPGRFSGRQFSNSRSEMNVSTLELGDSALYLCTSSPEVRAQYNEQFFGPGTRLTVL.